This T cell receptor beta chain comes out of a study of T cell responses to AZD1222 COVID-19 vaccine. This CDR3 is built from 13 residues. Germline V gives CDR1 SGHKS, CDR2 YYEKEE (reference sequence). J lost 7 bases, V lost 4 bases, and 8 bases had no gene match. Study-wide points: Two AZD1222 administrations were followed by greater Spike-specific TCR breadth and depth. Spike-wide vaccine-associated CD4 TCRs dominated at 160-218 and 743-854. The peak T cell response came first, and repertoires were sampled only after it. Among spike-specific TCRs, nearly half reportedly target unmutated variant regions.

Data came from immunoSEQ multiplex PCR; TCRdb stores just in-frame clones and leaves some out. The sample carries tens of thousands of clones, around 87% recorded once. Points on this clone: The target antigen is unknown.

The sequence came from an adult who received the AZD1222 COVID-19 vaccine. This material consisted of peripheral blood, taken 28 days after the second AZD1222 dose. The rearrangement uses TRBV5-5 and TRBJ2-7; TRBD1 matches at 7 bases. In DNA form, the CDR3 reads TGTGCCAGCAGCGGGGACAGCCGCACGGAGCAGTACTTC. Translating it yields CASSGDSRTEQYF.